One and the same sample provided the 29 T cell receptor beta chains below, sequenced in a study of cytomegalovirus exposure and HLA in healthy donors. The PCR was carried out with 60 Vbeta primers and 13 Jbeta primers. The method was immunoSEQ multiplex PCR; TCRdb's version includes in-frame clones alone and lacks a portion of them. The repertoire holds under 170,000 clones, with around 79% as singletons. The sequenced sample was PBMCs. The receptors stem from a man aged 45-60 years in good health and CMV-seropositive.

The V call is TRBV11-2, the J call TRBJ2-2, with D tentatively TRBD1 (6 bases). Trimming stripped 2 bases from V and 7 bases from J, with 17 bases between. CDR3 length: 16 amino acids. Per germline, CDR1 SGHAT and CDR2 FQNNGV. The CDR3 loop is CASSLIGTREYGELFF. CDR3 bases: TGTGCCAGCAGCTTAATCGGGACAAGGGAGTACGGGGAGCTGTTTTTT.

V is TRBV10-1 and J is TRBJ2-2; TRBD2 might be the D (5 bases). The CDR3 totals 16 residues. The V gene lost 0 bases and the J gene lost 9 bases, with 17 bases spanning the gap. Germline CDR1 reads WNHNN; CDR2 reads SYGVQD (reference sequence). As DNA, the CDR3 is TGCGCCAGCAGTGAGTCTGGACTGCCCGGTGGGCGGGAGCTGTTTTTT. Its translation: CASSESGLPGGRELFF.

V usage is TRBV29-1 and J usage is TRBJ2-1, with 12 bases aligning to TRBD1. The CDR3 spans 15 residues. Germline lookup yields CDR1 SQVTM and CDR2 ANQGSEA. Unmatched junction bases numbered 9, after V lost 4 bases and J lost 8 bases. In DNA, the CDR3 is TGCAGCGTTGGGACGGGGGACAGGGGGCTCTATGAGCAGTTCTTC. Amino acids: CSVGTGDRGLYEQFF.

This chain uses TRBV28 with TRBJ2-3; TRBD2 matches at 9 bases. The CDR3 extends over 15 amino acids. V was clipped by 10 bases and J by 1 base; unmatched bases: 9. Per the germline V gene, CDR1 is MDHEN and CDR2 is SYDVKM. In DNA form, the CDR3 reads TGTGCCATCTTAAGGGCGGGAGGGCGCACAGATACGCAGTATTTT. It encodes CAILRAGGRTDTQYF.

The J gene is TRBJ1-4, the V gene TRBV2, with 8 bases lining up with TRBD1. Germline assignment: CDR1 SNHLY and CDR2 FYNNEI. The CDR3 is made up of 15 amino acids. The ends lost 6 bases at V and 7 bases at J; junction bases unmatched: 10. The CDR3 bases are TGTGCCAGCAGCGTAACAGGGGGTTTGGGTGAAAAACTGTTTTTT. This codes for CASSVTGGLGEKLFF.

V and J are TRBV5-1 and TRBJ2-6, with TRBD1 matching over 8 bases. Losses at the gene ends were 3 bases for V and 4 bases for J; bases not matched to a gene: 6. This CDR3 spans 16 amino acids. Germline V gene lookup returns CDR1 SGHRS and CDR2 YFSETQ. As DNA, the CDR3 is TGCGCCAGCAGCTCGCAGGGGGCGTCCGGGGCCAACGTCCTGACTTTC. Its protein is CASSSQGASGANVLTF.

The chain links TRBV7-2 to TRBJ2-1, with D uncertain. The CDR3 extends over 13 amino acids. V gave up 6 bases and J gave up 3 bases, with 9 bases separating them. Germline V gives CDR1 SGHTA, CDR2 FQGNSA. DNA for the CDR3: TGTGCCAGCAGTCCAGTATACTACAATGAGCAGTTCTTC. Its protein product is CASSPVYYNEQFF.

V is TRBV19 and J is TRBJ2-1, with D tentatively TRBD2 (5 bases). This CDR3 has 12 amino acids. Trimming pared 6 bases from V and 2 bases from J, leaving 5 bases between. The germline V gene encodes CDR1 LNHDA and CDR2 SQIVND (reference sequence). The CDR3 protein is CASSGTYNEQFF. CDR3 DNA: TGTGCCAGTAGCGGGACCTACAATGAGCAGTTCTTC. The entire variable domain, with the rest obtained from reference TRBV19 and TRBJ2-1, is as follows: DGGITQSPKYLFRKEGQNVTLSCEQNLNHDAMYWYRQDPGQGLRLIYYSQIVNDFQKGDIAEGYSVSREKKESFPLTVTSAQKNPTAFYLCASSGTYNEQFFGPGTRLTVL.

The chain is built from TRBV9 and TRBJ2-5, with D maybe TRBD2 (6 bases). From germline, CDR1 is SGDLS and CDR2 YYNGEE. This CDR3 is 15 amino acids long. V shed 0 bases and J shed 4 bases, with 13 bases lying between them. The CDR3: CASSVGGTFGETQYF. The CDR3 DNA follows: TGTGCCAGCAGCGTAGGTGGGACTTTTGGAGAGACCCAGTACTTC.

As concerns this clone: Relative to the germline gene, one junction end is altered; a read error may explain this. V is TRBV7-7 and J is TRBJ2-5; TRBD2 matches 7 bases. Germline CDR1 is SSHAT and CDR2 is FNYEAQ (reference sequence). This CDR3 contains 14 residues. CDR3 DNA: TGTGCTAGCAGCTTGGGGCTAGCGGAAGAGACCCAGTACTTC. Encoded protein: CASSLGLAEETQYF.

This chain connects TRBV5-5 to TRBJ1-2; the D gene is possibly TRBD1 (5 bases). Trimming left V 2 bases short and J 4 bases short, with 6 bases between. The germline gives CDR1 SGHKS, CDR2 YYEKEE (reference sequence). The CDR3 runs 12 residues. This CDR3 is CASSFQGYGYTF. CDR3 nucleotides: TGTGCCAGCAGCTTCCAGGGCTATGGCTACACCTTC.

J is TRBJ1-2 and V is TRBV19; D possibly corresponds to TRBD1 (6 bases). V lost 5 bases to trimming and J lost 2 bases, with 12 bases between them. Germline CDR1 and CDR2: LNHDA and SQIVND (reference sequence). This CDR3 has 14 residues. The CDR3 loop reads CASSRTVDNYGYTF. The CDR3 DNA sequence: TGTGCCAGTAGTCGGACAGTTGACAACTATGGCTACACCTTC.

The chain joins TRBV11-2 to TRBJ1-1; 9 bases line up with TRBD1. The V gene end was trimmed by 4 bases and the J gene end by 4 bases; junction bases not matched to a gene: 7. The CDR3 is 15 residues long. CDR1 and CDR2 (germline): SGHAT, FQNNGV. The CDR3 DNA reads TGTGCCAGCAGCTCAACCGGGACAGGGATCACTGAAGCTTTCTTT. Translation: CASSSTGTGITEAFF.

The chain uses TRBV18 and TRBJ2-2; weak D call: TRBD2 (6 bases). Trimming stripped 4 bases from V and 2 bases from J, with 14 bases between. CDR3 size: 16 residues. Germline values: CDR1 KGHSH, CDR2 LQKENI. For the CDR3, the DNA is TGTGCCAGCTCACGCGGGACGGTTGTTAACACCGGGGAGCTGTTTTTT. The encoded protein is CASSRGTVVNTGELFF.

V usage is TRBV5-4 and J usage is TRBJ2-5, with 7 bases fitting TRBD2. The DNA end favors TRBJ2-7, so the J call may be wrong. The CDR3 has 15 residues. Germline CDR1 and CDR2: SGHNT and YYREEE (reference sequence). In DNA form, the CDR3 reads TGTGCCAGCAGCTCTAGCGGAGAGAGCTCCTACGAGCAGTACTTC. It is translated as CASSSSGESSYEQYF.

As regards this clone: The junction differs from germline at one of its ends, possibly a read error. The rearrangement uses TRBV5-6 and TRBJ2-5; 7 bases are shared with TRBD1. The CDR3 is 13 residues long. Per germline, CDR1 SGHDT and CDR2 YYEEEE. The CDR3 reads CAISRQGQETQYF. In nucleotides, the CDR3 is TGTGCCATCAGCAGACAGGGACAAGAGACCCAGTACTTC.

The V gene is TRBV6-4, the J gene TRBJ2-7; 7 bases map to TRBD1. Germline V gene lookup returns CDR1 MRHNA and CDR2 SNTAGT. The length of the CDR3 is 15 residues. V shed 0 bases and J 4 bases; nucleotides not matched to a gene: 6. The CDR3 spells CASSDSNRGGYEQYF. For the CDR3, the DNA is TGTGCCAGCAGTGACTCGAACAGGGGTGGTTACGAGCAGTACTTC.

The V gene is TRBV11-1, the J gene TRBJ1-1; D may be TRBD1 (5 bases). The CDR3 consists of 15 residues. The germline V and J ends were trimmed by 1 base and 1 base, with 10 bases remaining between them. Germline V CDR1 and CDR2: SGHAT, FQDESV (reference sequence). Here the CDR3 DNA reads TGTGCCAGCAGCTTAGATCAGGGTAGGAACACTGAAGCTTTCTTT. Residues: CASSLDQGRNTEAFF.

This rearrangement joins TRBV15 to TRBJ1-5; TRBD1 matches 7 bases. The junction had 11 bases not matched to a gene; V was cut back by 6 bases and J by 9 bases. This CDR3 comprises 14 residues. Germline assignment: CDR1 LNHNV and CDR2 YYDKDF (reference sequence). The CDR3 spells CATSQRQGSGPQHF. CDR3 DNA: TGTGCCACCAGTCAGAGACAGGGTAGTGGGCCCCAGCATTTT. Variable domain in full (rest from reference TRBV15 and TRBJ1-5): DAMVIQNPRYQVTQFGKPVTLSCSQTLNHNVMYWYQQKSSQAPKLLFHYYDKDFNNEADTPDNFQSRRPNTSFCFLDIRSPGLGDTAMYLCATSQRQGSGPQHFGDGTRLSIL.

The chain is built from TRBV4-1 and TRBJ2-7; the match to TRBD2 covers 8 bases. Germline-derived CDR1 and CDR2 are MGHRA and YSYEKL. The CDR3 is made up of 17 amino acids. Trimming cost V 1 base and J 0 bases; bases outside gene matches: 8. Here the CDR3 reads CASSQVQREILSYEQYF. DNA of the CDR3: TGCGCCAGCAGCCAAGTTCAGCGGGAGATTCTCTCCTACGAGCAGTACTTC.

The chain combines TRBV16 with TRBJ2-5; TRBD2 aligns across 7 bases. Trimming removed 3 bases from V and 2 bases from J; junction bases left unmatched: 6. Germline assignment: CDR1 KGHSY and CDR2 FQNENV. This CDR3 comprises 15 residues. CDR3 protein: CASSQRTRTQETQYF. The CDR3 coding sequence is TGTGCCAGCAGCCAGCGGACTAGGACACAAGAGACCCAGTACTTC.

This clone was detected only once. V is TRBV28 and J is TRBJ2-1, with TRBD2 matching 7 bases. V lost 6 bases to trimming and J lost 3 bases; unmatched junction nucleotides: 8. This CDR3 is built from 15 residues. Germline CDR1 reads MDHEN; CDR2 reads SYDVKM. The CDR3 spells CASSESGIGYNEQFF. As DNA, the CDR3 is TGTGCCAGCAGCGAAAGCGGGATAGGCTACAATGAGCAGTTCTTC. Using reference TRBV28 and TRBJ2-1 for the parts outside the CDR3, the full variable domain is DVKVTQSSRYLVKRTGEKVFLECVQDMDHENMFWYRQDPGLGLRLIYFSYDVKMKEKGDIPEGYSVSREKKERFSLILESASTNQTSMYLCASSESGIGYNEQFFGPGTRLTVL.

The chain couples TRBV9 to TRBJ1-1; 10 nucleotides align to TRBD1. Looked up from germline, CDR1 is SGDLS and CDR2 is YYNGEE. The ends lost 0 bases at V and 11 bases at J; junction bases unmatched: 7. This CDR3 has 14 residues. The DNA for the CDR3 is TGTGCCAGCAGCGTAGAAGGGACAGGGGATTTGGCTTTCTTT. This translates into CASSVEGTGDLAFF.

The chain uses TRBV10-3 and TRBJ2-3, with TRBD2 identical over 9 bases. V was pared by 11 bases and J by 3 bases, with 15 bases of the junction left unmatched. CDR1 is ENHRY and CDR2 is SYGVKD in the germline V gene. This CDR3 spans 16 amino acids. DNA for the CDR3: TGTGCCGCCAGCGGGGCTAGCGGGATAGTGACAGATACGCAGTATTTT. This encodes CAASGASGIVTDTQYF.

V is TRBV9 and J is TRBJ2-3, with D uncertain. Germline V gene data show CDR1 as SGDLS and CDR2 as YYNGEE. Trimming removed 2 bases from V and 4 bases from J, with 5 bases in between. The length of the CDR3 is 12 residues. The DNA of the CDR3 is TGTGCCAGCAGCGTGGCTTCAGATACGCAGTATTTT. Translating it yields CASSVASDTQYF.

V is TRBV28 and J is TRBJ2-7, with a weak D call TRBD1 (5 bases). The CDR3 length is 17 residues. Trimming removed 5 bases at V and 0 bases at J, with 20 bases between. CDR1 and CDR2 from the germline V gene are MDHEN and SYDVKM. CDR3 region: CASSPYRFPDISYEQYF. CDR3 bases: TGTGCCAGCAGTCCCTATCGTTTCCCGGACATCTCCTACGAGCAGTACTTC.

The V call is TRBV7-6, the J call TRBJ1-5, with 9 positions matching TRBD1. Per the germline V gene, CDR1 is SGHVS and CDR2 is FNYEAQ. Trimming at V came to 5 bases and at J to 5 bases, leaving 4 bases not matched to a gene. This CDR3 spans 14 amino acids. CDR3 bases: TGTGCCAGCAGCCTGGGACAGGGAGATCAGCCCCAGCATTTT. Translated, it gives CASSLGQGDQPQHF.

The CDR3 is CASSIGGELGGSQAGDEQFF. CDR3 bases: TGTGCCAGTAGTATAGGGGGAGAGTTGGGAGGCAGCCAGGCCGGGGATGAGCAGTTCTTC. This sequence joins TRBV19 and TRBJ2-1; maybe TRBD2 (6 bases). The V gene lost 1 base and the J gene lost 8 bases, with 30 bases spanning the gap. This CDR3 region has 20 residues. In germline, CDR1 is LNHDA, CDR2 SQIVND (reference sequence). The whole variable domain, filled in from reference TRBV19 and TRBJ2-1, reads DGGITQSPKYLFRKEGQNVTLSCEQNLNHDAMYWYRQDPGQGLRLIYYSQIVNDFQKGDIAEGYSVSREKKESFPLTVTSAQKNPTAFYLCASSIGGELGGSQAGDEQFFGPGTRLTVL.

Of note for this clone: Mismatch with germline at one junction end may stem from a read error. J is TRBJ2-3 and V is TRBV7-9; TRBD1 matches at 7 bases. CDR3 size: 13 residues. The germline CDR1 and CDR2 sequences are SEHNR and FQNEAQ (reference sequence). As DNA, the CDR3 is TGTTCCAGCAGCCCAGACAGGGCAGATACGCAGTATTTT. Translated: CSSSPDRADTQYF.